The clone carrying this T cell receptor (beta chain) was counted only a few times. The data belong to a study of blood T cells in healthy people across ages. The CDR3 loop spans 14 amino acids. Trimming shortened V by 4 bases and J by 4 bases, and 13 bases separated the two germline ends. A second PCR, run for roughly 7 to 12 cycles, used a sample-barcoded 5' primer plus a J-beta primer mix. Each TCR beta cDNA got a 12-nucleotide random molecular identifier. TCRdb analysed the 5' RACE reads with MiXCR anew, one entry per CDR3 protein. The repertoire holds around 1,700,000 distinct CDR3 sequences, with roughly 30% as singletons.

The TCR was taken from a woman in her 30s in good health. The specimen was blood. V is TRBV12-3 or TRBV12-4 and J is TRBJ1-2, with a weak D call TRBD1 (6 bases). The CDR3 region has the DNA TGTGCCAGCAGTTCTACAGGGCGCGGCTATGGCTACACCTTC. Its translation: CASSSTGRGYGYTF.